The clone carrying this TCR beta chain occurred a few times. The antigen is undetermined. This sample is part of a study of OX40 agonist ivuxolimab in advanced cancers. Turning to the study itself: Averaging roughly 60 years in age, with a range of roughly 23 to 80, the cohort was approximately 83% male.

The CDR3 runs 17 residues. V lost 0 bases and J 2 bases, leaving 14 bases between the germline ends. The germline gives CDR1 SGHDN, CDR2 FVKESK. Findings and limits, study-wide: CD4+ and CD8+ T cells in blood underwent clonal expansion by week 6 at 0.1 to 3.0 mg/kg.

Produced via immunoSEQ multiplex PCR; TCRdb's table is partial and in-frame only. This table has around 39,000 clones, approximately 80% appearing once. The receptor's source is an adult with an advanced solid tumor such as melanoma, head and neck, liver or kidney cancer. Here the sequenced sample was CD4+ or CD8+ T cells sorted from blood, taken in a trial of the OX40 agonist ivuxolimab. The rearrangement joins TRBV14 to TRBJ2-4; weak D call: TRBD2 (5 bases). For the CDR3, the DNA is TGTGCCAGCAGCCAAGATGAGGGTTCGGGGACCAAAAACATTCAGTACTTC. It specifies CASSQDEGSGTKNIQYF. The full variable domain, with the rest looked up from reference TRBV14 and TRBJ2-4, is EAGVTQFPSHSVIEKGQTVTLRCDPISGHDNLYWYRRVMGKEIKFLLHFVKESKQDESGMPNNRFLAERTGGTYSTLKVQPAELEDSGVYFCASSQDEGSGTKNIQYFGAGTRLSVL.